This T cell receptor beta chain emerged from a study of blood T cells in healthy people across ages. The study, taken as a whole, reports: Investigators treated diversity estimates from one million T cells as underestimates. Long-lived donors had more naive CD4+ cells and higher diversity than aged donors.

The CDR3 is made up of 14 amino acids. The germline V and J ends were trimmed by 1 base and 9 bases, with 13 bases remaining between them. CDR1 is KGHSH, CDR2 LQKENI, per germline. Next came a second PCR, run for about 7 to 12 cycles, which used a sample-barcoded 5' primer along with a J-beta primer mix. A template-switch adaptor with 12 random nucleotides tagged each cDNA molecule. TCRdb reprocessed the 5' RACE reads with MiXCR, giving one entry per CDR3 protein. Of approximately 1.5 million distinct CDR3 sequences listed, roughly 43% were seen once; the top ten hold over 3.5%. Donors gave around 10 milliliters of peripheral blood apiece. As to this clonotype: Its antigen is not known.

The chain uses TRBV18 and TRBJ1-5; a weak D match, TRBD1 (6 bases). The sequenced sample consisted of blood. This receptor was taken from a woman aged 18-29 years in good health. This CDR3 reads CASSPRGLDLPQHF. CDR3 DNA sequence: TGTGCCAGCTCACCACGGGGGCTTGATCTGCCCCAGCATTTT. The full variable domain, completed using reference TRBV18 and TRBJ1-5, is NAGVMQNPRHLVRRRGQEARLRCSPMKGHSHVYWYRQLPEEGLKFMVYLQKENIIDESGMPKERFSAEFPKEGPSILRIQQVVRGDSAAYFCASSPRGLDLPQHFGDGTRLSIL.